One and the same sample provided the 29 T cell receptor beta chains below, sequenced in a study of T cell responses to AZD1222 COVID-19 vaccine. Sequenced by immunoSEQ multiplex PCR; TCRdb stores in-frame clones only, minus some. Here the sample spans around 150,000 clones, approximately 92% being singletons. The sequencing used peripheral blood, collected 28 days after the second AZD1222 dose. These receptors all come from an adult who received the AZD1222 COVID-19 vaccine.

The gene calls are TRBV5-4 and TRBJ1-2, with D perhaps TRBD1 (6 bases). Trimming took off 3 bases at V and 5 bases at J, with 20 bases between the two ends. The germline V gene has CDR1 SGHNT and CDR2 YYREEE (reference sequence). The CDR3 spans 16 residues. The CDR3 bases are TGTGCCAGCAGCTCATACAGGGCCCTCATTAGATATGGCTACACCTTC. Translating gives CASSSYRALIRYGYTF.

This chain links TRBV11-3 with TRBJ1-1; weak D call: TRBD1 (6 bases). The length of the CDR3 is 15 residues. Germline CDR1 and CDR2: SGHNT and YENEEA. The V end was cut by 5 bases, the J end by 5 bases, with 18 bases between. CDR3 bases: TGTGCCAGCAGCCCCCAGGGCAGGGGAGGGACTGAAGCTTTCTTT. This codes for CASSPQGRGGTEAFF.

This chain joins TRBV27 and TRBJ2-7, with unresolved D. The germline gives CDR1 MNHEY, CDR2 SMNVEV (reference sequence). The V end lost 3 bases, the J end lost 2 bases, and 14 bases lay between the germline ends. The CDR3 runs to 15 residues. The CDR3: CASSLGAETTYEQYF. DNA of the CDR3: TGTGCCAGCAGTTTGGGTGCAGAAACGACCTACGAGCAGTACTTC.

The rearrangement uses TRBV29-1 and TRBJ1-1; no clear D. The CDR3 consists of 14 residues. Trimming left V 7 bases short and J 2 bases short, with 17 bases between. Germline CDR1 reads SQVTM; CDR2 reads ANQGSEA. CDR3 in DNA: TGCAGCGGACGAAGGGTCCCGGATAACACTGAAGCTTTCTTT. Its translation: CSGRRVPDNTEAFF.

V usage is TRBV7-6 and J usage is TRBJ1-1; no definite D call. V was shortened by 3 bases and J by 7 bases, with 6 bases between the two germline ends. This CDR3 contains 11 residues. Germline V gene sequence: CDR1 SGHVS, CDR2 FNYEAQ. CDR3 sequence (DNA): TGTGCCAGCAGCTTCGACGGTGAAGCTTTCTTT. It translates to CASSFDGEAFF.

V is TRBV10-3 and J is TRBJ1-1, with D possibly matching TRBD1 (6 bases). Germline CDR1 and CDR2: ENHRY and SYGVKD. The CDR3 covers 15 residues. V lost 2 bases and J 1 base, leaving 11 bases between the germline ends. The DNA of the CDR3 is TGTGCCATCAGTGAGCCCATGACAGGGAACACTGAAGCTTTCTTT. Translating gives CAISEPMTGNTEAFF.

The chain couples TRBV6-1 to TRBJ2-7; D gene uncertain. The germline gives CDR1 MNHNS, CDR2 SASEGT. The CDR3 loop spans 15 amino acids. Trimming shortened V by 1 base and J by 2 bases, and 12 bases separated the two germline ends. The CDR3 coding sequence is TGTGCCAGCAGTGAAGGGTTAAAGGCGACCTACGAGCAGTACTTC. Translated: CASSEGLKATYEQYF.

The genes are TRBV5-1 and TRBJ2-1, with no clear D. The CDR3 runs 16 residues. V lost 0 bases and J 0 bases, leaving 10 bases between the germline ends. CDR1 is SGHRS and CDR2 is YFSETQ in the germline V gene. CDR3 region: CASSLAGTVSYNEQFF. The CDR3, as DNA: TGCGCCAGCAGCTTGGCCGGAACGGTCTCCTACAATGAGCAGTTCTTC.

The chain recombines TRBV9 with TRBJ2-1; 13 nucleotides agree with TRBD2. Trimming at V came to 2 bases and at J to 6 bases, leaving 5 bases not matched to a gene. Germline V CDR1 and CDR2: SGDLS, YYNGEE. The CDR3 has 16 amino acids. CDR3 amino acids: CASSVAGLAGANEQFF. DNA for the CDR3: TGTGCCAGCAGCGTTGCAGGACTAGCGGGGGCCAATGAGCAGTTCTTC.

The gene calls are TRBV19 and TRBJ1-5; the D gene is possibly TRBD1 (6 bases). This CDR3 spans 17 amino acids. The ends were cut back, 4 bases at V and 0 bases at J, with 16 bases in the middle. CDR1 and CDR2 (germline): LNHDA, SQIVND (reference sequence). The CDR3 nucleotides are TGTGCCAGTAGTACACAGGGCGGGATTGATAGCAATCAGCCCCAGCATTTT. Amino acids: CASSTQGGIDSNQPQHF.

The chain employs TRBV2 and TRBJ1-5; 7 bases line up with TRBD1. Germline V gives CDR1 SNHLY, CDR2 FYNNEI. V lost 5 bases, J lost 0 bases, and 4 bases stayed unmatched. The CDR3 covers 15 residues. As DNA, the CDR3 is TGTGCCAGCAGTTTGACAGGGTATAGCAATCAGCCCCAGCATTTT. Its protein is CASSLTGYSNQPQHF.

This sequence joins TRBV5-5 and TRBJ1-4; D unresolved. Trimming took 0 bases from V and 4 from J, leaving 7 bases between them. The V gene's germline CDR1 is SGHKS and CDR2 YYEKEE (reference sequence). The length of the CDR3 is 14 residues. In nucleotides, the CDR3 is TGTGCCAGCAGCTTGGTACGGAGTAATGAAAAACTGTTTTTT. Its protein product is CASSLVRSNEKLFF.

The chain joins TRBV2 to TRBJ2-3; possibly TRBD1 for D (6 bases). The V end lost 4 bases, the J end lost 1 base, and 9 bases lay between the germline ends. Per the germline V gene, CDR1 is SNHLY and CDR2 is FYNNEI. The CDR3 contains 14 residues. The CDR3 sequence: CASSGTAGTDTQYF. The DNA of the CDR3 is TGTGCCAGCAGTGGGACAGCCGGCACAGATACGCAGTATTTT.

The V gene is TRBV10-1, the J gene TRBJ1-2; D is uncertain. With 4 bases removed from V and 3 bases from J, the gap between germline ends came to 9 bases. The CDR3 extends over 13 amino acids. Per the germline V gene, CDR1 is WNHNN and CDR2 is SYGVQD (reference sequence). The CDR3 bases are TGCGCCAGCAGTGGGGGTTTTGACTATGGCTACACCTTC. As protein: CASSGGFDYGYTF.

The J gene is TRBJ2-7, the V gene TRBV19; 7 bases agree with TRBD1. This CDR3 contains 13 residues. From germline, CDR1 is LNHDA and CDR2 SQIVND (reference sequence). J lost 4 bases, V lost 6 bases, and 6 bases had no gene match. The CDR3 DNA is TGTGCCAGTAGCAGGGACAGACTATACGAGCAGTACTTC. It yields the protein CASSRDRLYEQYF.

The genes are TRBV2 and TRBJ1-6; maybe TRBD1 (5 bases). Germline V CDR1 and CDR2: SNHLY, FYNNEI. Trimming shortened V by 6 bases and J by 4 bases, and 10 bases separated the two germline ends. The CDR3 sequence is 14 residues long. The CDR3 nucleotides are TGTGCCAGCAGCGTAGGACAATATAATTCACCCCTCCACTTT. This encodes CASSVGQYNSPLHF.

The rearrangement joins TRBV6-2 or TRBV6-3 to TRBJ1-5; TRBD1 matches at 7 bases. Germline loops: CDR1 MNHEY, CDR2 SVGEGT. V shed 2 bases, J shed 9 bases, and the junction held 16 bases outside the gene matches. This CDR3 contains 17 residues. The CDR3 DNA sequence: TGTGCCAGCAGTTACGCAGGGGGGGTATCAGGAGACGGGCCCCAGCATTTT. It translates to CASSYAGGVSGDGPQHF.

V and J are TRBV12-3 or TRBV12-4 and TRBJ1-1; D unclear. The CDR3 loop spans 12 amino acids. V lost 4 bases to trimming and J lost 8 bases, with 11 bases between them. As DNA, the CDR3 is TGTGCCAGCAGTTCTCCGGACTTGGAAGCTTTCTTT. It is translated as CASSSPDLEAFF.

The rearrangement uses TRBV19 and TRBJ1-3; 7 nucleotides line up with TRBD1. CDR1 is LNHDA, CDR2 SQIVND, per germline (reference sequence). This CDR3 comprises 15 residues. Germline trimming cut 5 bases from V and 8 bases from J; bases unmatched to any gene: 12. CDR3 nucleotides: TGTGCCAGTAGTTCTTACCCGGGACAGTCGGACACCATATATTTT. Translated: CASSSYPGQSDTIYF.

This rearrangement joins TRBV5-1 to TRBJ1-6; D remains unclear. The V end lost 1 base, the J end lost 5 bases, and 10 bases lay between the germline ends. This CDR3 is 15 amino acids long. Germline values: CDR1 SGHRS, CDR2 YFSETQ. The CDR3 spells CASSLSGRDNSPLHF. The CDR3 bases are TGCGCCAGCAGCTTGTCCGGGCGCGATAATTCACCCCTCCACTTT.

The genes are TRBV7-6 and TRBJ2-1; 9 bases match TRBD2. Losses at the gene ends were 5 bases for V and 4 bases for J; bases not matched to a gene: 15. This CDR3 has 18 residues. Germline-derived CDR1 and CDR2 are SGHVS and FNYEAQ. CDR3 in DNA: TGTGCCAGCAGCCCCAGGCGGCGGGAGGGCCTGTCTTACAATGAGCAGTTCTTC. Encoded protein: CASSPRRREGLSYNEQFF.

The chain employs TRBV7-9 and TRBJ2-5; 15 bases agree with TRBD2. This CDR3 region has 16 residues. The germline gives CDR1 SEHNR, CDR2 FQNEAQ (reference sequence). The J segment lost 5 bases and the V segment lost 1 base, leaving 2 bases of the junction unmatched. DNA of the CDR3: TGTGCCAGCAGCTTAGGGACTAGCGGGAGGGCCGAGACCCAGTACTTC. This sequence encodes CASSLGTSGRAETQYF.

This chain joins TRBV14 and TRBJ1-2, with unresolved D. From germline, CDR1 is SGHDN and CDR2 FVKESK. The CDR3 length is 15 residues. Trimming cost V 1 base and J 3 bases, with 12 bases left between them. The CDR3 loop is CASSQGQRAYYGYTF. In DNA, the CDR3 is TGTGCCAGCAGCCAAGGGCAGAGGGCTTACTATGGCTACACCTTC.

V is TRBV7-9 and J is TRBJ1-1; D not certain. The CDR3 contains 11 residues. In germline, CDR1 is SEHNR, CDR2 FQNEAQ (reference sequence). V was shortened by 11 bases and J by 11 bases, with 18 bases between the two germline ends. The CDR3 sequence: CAHSRGPSAFF. In nucleotides, the CDR3 is TGTGCCCACTCGCGGGGTCCCTCGGCTTTCTTT.

This clone was observed a handful of times. The gene calls are TRBV7-2 and TRBJ2-7; D perhaps matches TRBD2 (6 bases). The CDR3 consists of 14 residues. The germline V gene has CDR1 SGHTA and CDR2 FQGNSA. V lost 0 bases, J lost 7 bases, and 13 bases lay in between. The DNA of the CDR3 is TGTGCCAGCAGCTTAGCCCGACTAGTCAGTGAGCAGTACTTC. It codes for CASSLARLVSEQYF.

The rearrangement joins TRBV3-1 (or the pseudogene TRBV3-2) to TRBJ1-6; D is unclear. Germline V gives CDR1 LGHDT, CDR2 YNNKEL (reference sequence). With 6 bases removed from V and 7 bases from J, the gap between germline ends came to 7 bases. This CDR3 is built from 12 residues. DNA for the CDR3: TGTGCCAGCAGTCTACAGAATTCACCCCTCCACTTT. It specifies CASSLQNSPLHF.

This chain links TRBV6-1 with TRBJ2-2, with 7 positions matching TRBD2. The germline gives CDR1 MNHNS, CDR2 SASEGT. The CDR3 spans 14 residues. The J segment lost 7 bases and the V segment lost 2 bases, leaving 4 bases of the junction unmatched. The CDR3 sequence is CASSELGGIGELFF. Written as DNA, the CDR3 is TGTGCCAGCAGTGAATTGGGAGGGATCGGGGAGCTGTTTTTT.

This chain joins TRBV6-1 and TRBJ1-5, with D uncertain. Germline CDR1 and CDR2: MNHNS and SASEGT. The V end was cut by 0 bases, the J end by 5 bases, with 8 bases between. CDR3 length equals 14 residues. CDR3 loop: CASSEAGRDQPQHF. CDR3 sequence (DNA): TGTGCCAGCAGTGAAGCGGGGAGAGATCAGCCCCAGCATTTT.

This chain uses TRBV11-2 with TRBJ1-4, with D possibly matching TRBD1 (5 bases). Germline V lookup: CDR1 SGHAT, CDR2 FQNNGV. The CDR3 is 15 amino acids. V dropped 1 base and J dropped 8 bases, with 14 bases sitting between them. In DNA form, the CDR3 reads TGTGCCAGCAGCTTAGGATTGGGGGTCGGGGAAAAACTGTTTTTT. This codes for CASSLGLGVGEKLFF.